This T cell receptor (beta chain) derives from a study of human T cells and chemical hapten exposure. At the level of the study: Per-sample TCR yield variation was attributed mainly to small pooled library volume differences.

Study findings and constraints: The number of TCRs over 1 in 1000 frequency stayed unchanged after DPC.

As the library was built, unique molecular identifiers were attached to individual cDNA molecules. One entry per CDR3 protein, called by TCRdb with MiXCR from the RACE reads. The data hold 30,000 to 40,000 distinct CDR3 sequences, with roughly 5% observed a single time. Time point described: healthy volunteer bleed at 6 weeks. From whole blood left unfractionated, total RNA was extracted. Points on this clonotype: The antigen is undetermined.

This CDR3 contains 15 residues. Germline CDR1 is MNHEY and CDR2 is SMNVEV (reference sequence). The V end was cut by 2 bases, the J end by 10 bases, with 15 bases between. The V call is TRBV27, the J call TRBJ1-6, with D tentatively TRBD1 (6 bases). Specimen: whole blood. This receptor was identified in a human donor in good health. Some clones in this sample may be carry-over from other donors' samples. CDR3 sequence reads: CASSLDSRGESPLHF. The CDR3 bases are TGTGCCAGCAGTTTAGATTCCAGGGGAGAATCACCCCTCCACTTT.